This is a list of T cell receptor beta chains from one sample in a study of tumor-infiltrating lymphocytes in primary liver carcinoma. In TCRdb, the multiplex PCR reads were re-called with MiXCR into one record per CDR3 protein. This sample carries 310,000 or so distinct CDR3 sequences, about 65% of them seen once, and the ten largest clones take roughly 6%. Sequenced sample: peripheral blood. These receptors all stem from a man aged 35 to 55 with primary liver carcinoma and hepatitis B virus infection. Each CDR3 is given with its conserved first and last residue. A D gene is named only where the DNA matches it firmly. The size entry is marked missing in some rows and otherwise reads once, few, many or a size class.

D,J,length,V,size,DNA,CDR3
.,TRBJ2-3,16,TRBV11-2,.,TGTGCCAGCAGCTTGGATCGGGCAGGGATGACAGATACGCAGTATTTT,CASSLDRAGMTDTQYF
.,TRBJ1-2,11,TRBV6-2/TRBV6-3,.,TGTGCCAACAGTTACCAGAGTTGCTACACCTTC,CANSYQSCYTF
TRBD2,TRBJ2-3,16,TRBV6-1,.,TGTGCCAGCAGTGGGACTAGCGGGAGGTTGGCAGATACGCAGTATTTT,CASSGTSGRLADTQYF
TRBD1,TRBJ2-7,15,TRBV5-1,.,TGCGCCAGCAGCTCCGGGACAGTGAACTCCTACGAGCAGTACTTC,CASSSGTVNSYEQYF
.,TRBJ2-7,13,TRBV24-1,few,TGTGCCGCCCAATCTTCCGCTACCTACGAGCAGTACTTC,CAAQSSATYEQYF
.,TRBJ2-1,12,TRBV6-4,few,TGTGCCAGCAGTGACCAGTACAATGAGCAGTTCTTC,CASSDQYNEQFF
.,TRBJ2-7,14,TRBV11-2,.,TGTGCCAGCAGCCTAATGTACGGAACCTACGAGCAGTACTTC,CASSLMYGTYEQYF
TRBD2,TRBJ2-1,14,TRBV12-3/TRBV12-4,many,TGTGCCAGCACGAGTAGCGGGGTATACAATGAGCAGTTCTTC,CASTSSGVYNEQFF
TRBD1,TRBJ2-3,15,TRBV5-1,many,TGCGCCAGCAGTAATTGGACAGGGCCCGCAGATACGCAGTATTTT,CASSNWTGPADTQYF
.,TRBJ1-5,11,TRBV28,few,TGTGCCAGCAGCCAATATCAGCCCCAGCATTTT,CASSQYQPQHF
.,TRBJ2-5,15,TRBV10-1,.,TGCGCCAGCAGAGAGTCCAGGGCAGGGCAAGAGACCCAGTACTTC,CASRESRAGQETQYF
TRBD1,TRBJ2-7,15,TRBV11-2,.,TGTGCCGGCAGCTTAGAACAGGGGGGCCTCTACGAGCAGCACTTC,CAGSLEQGGLYEQHF
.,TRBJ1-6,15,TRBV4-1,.,TGCGCTAGCAGCGACGAGAGCTTCTATAATTCACCCCTCCACTTT,CASSDESFYNSPLHF
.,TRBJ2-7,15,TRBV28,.,TGTGCCAGCAGTTTCGGGTCCCGCATTGGCTTCGAGCAGTACTTC,CASSFGSRIGFEQYF
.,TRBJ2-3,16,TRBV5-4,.,TGTGCCAGCAGCTTGCGGACCGGGACCGACACAGATAAGCAGTATTTT,CASSLRTGTDTDKQYF
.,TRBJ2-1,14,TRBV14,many,TGTGCCAGCAGTTCTTTGGGAGAAAAGAGTGAGCAGTTCTTC,CASSSLGEKSEQFF
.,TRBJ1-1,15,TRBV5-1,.,TGCGCCAGCAGCTTGGTGGAGGGCGTACGCACTGAAGCTTTCTTT,CASSLVEGVRTEAFF
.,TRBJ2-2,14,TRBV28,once,TGTGCCAGCACGGGGCAGGGGGGCACCGGGGAGCTGTTTTTT,CASTGQGGTGELFF
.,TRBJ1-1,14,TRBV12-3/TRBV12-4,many,TGTGCCAGCGGGACGGGGGCAGGGGAAACTGAAGCTTTCTTT,CASGTGAGETEAFF
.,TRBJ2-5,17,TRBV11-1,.,TGTGCCAGCAGCTTAGAAAGCTTGGTTAGCGGTCGAGAGACCCAGTACTTC,CASSLESLVSGRETQYF
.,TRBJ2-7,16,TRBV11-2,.,TGTGCCAACAGCCCTATAAGGGGCGAGAGGTCCTACGAGCAGTACTTC,CANSPIRGERSYEQYF
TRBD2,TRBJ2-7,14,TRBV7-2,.,TGTGCCTCGGTGCGGGAGCTTTCCTCCTACGAGCAGTACTTC,CASVRELSSYEQYF
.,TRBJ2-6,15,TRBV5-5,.,TGTGCCAGCAGCTTGGGTCGTTCTGGGGCCAACGTCCTGACTTTC,CASSLGRSGANVLTF
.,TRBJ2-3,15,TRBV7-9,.,TGTACCAGCAGCCAGGGAGGCGGGAACACAGATACGCAGTATTTT,CTSSQGGGNTDTQYF
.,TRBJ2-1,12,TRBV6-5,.,TGTGCCAGCAGTTCATTCCTCAGTGAGCACTTCTTC,CASSSFLSEHFF
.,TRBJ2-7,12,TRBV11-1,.,TGTGCCAGCAGCCCGGAAATGGACGAGCAGTACTTC,CASSPEMDEQYF
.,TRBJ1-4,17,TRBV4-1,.,TGCGCCAGCAGCCAAAATTCCCATCAGGCAACTAATGAAAAACTGTTTTTT,CASSQNSHQATNEKLFF
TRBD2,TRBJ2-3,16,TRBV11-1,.,TGTGCCAGCAGCTTCCCCACAGCGGGAGGCCCCGATGCGCAGTATTTT,CASSFPTAGGPDAQYF
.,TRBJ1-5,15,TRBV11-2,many,TGTGCCAGCAGTCTCGGGCTACATAGCAATCAGCCCCAGCATTTT,CASSLGLHSNQPQHF
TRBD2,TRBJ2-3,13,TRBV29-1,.,TGCAGCGTCACCGGGGGGATGGCAGATACACAGTATTTT,CSVTGGMADTQYF
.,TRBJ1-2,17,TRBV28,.,TGTGCCAGCAGTTTATACCCCCTCCAGGGAACTAACTATGGCTACACCTTC,CASSLYPLQGTNYGYTF
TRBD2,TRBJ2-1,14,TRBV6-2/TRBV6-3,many,TGTGCCAGCACAAAAGCGGGAGGGGTCAATGAGCAGTTCTTC,CASTKAGGVNEQFF
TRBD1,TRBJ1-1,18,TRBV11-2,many,TGTGCCAGCAGCTCTCCTAGCGGTTCCCGGGGACAGGGTGGCGAAGCTTTCTTT,CASSSPSGSRGQGGEAFF
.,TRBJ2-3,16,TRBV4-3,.,TGCGCTAGCAGCCAAGACGTAGTAGAGGTGACAGGTACACAGTATTTT,CASSQDVVEVTGTQYF
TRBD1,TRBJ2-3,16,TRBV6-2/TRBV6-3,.,TGTACCAGCAGCTTCGTGGGACAGGGCGCAATGGATACGCAGTATTTT,CTSSFVGQGAMDTQYF